This T cell receptor beta chain derives from a study of CD8+CD57+ T cells in acquired aplastic anemia. About the study: DNA recovered from sorted CD4+ and CD8+ cells had a mean of 3.2 ug. Study-level findings and limits: No significant patient-versus-control difference appeared in CD8+ Simpson's diversity.

CD8+CD57+ cell expansion had been shown by flow cytometry in patients chosen for sequencing. Every patient had severe acquired aplastic anemia. Patients were untreated when blood was sampled. The table lists this clonotype with many counts. Antigen specificity is unknown. This CDR3 has 15 amino acids. Trimming cost V 2 bases and J 6 bases; bases outside gene matches: 6. Genomic DNA acted as the template from which TCR beta VDJ combination and CDR3 sequence profiling were carried out. TCRdb called the reads again in MiXCR, with one record for every CDR3 protein. The sample yields approximately 300,000 distinct CDR3 sequences, about 50% seen once.

The chain combines TRBV12-3 or TRBV12-4 with TRBJ2-2; TRBD1 matches at 7 bases. Material: sorted CD4+, CD8+, or CD8+CD57+ T cells (not recorded which) from PBMCs. This receptor was taken from a human donor with aplastic anemia. CDR3 nucleotides: TGTGCCAGCAGTTTATCCGGACAGGCCCCCGGGGAGCTGTTTTTT. This codes for CASSLSGQAPGELFF.